This TCR beta chain was recorded in a study of T-cell reconstitution after alpha-beta-depleted transplantation in children. As to this clonotype: Its antigen remains unknown.

General study points: Reported findings indicate that, about two months after transplant, alpha-beta T cells came from several hundred expanded clones, which were derived from non-depleted graft cells. The main origin of T-cell counts and diversity one year after transplant was newly produced T cells. There were some patients whose high TCRbeta diversity at day 60 came from surviving recipient T cells and thymic progenitors.

Trimming removed 7 bases from V and 3 bases from J; junction bases left unmatched: 5. This CDR3 has 14 residues. TCRbeta library preparation incorporated unique molecular identifiers. TCRdb re-called the PCR reads through MiXCR, storing one row per CDR3 protein. The sample shows approximately 500,000 distinct CDR3 sequences, more than 20% of them seen only once. This TCR was recovered from a boy in the first two years of life with Wiskott-Aldrich syndrome, due to receive a stem cell transplant. The rearrangement links TRBV12-3 or TRBV12-4 to TRBJ2-1, with 8 positions matching TRBD2. The sequenced sample was PBMCs, obtained before TCRalphabeta/CD19-depleted stem cell transplant. As DNA, the CDR3 is TGTGCCAGCACCAGACTAGCGCACTACAATGAGCAGTTCTTC. Its protein is CASTRLAHYNEQFF.